The 22 T cell receptor beta chains reported below all come from one sample, sequenced in a study of graft-versus-host responses after intestinal transplantation. Method: immunoSEQ multiplex PCR; TCRdb's copy keeps in-frame clones and lacks some. The sample yields some 90,000 clones, 85% to 90% seen once. Their antigens are not known. The specimen comprised unstimulated CD4+ T cells sorted from spleen or lymph node cells, sampled before intestinal transplant. These receptors were obtained from a human donor who received an intestinal transplant.

This chain uses TRBV6-6 with TRBJ2-3; D may be TRBD2 (5 bases). V lost 8 bases and J lost 2, with 11 bases in between. This CDR3 comprises 13 residues. The germline V gene has CDR1 MNHNY and CDR2 SVGAGI (reference sequence). CDR3 sequence (DNA): TGTGCCAGCGGGAGAGCCAACACAGATACGCAGTATTTT. This translates into CASGRANTDTQYF.

The rearrangement joins TRBV27 to TRBJ2-3, with a tentative D call TRBD2 (7 bases). This CDR3 comprises 16 residues. The V gene lost 2 bases and the J gene lost 2 bases, with 14 bases spanning the gap. Germline-derived CDR1 and CDR2 are MNHEY and SMNVEV (reference sequence). CDR3: CASSLRGGGATDTQYF. CDR3 DNA: TGTGCCAGCAGTTTAAGGGGAGGGGGGGCCACAGATACGCAGTATTTT.

This clone was recorded only once. This sequence joins TRBV27 and TRBJ1-5; the D gene is possibly TRBD1 (6 bases). Trimming removed 5 bases from V and 7 bases from J, with 12 bases in between. The CDR3 spans 13 residues. Germline assignment: CDR1 MNHEY and CDR2 SMNVEV (reference sequence). In DNA form, the CDR3 reads TGTGCCAGCAGTCCCGACAGGTACCAGCCCCAGCATTTT. It is translated as CASSPDRYQPQHF.

The rearrangement links TRBV2 to TRBJ2-1, with D possibly TRBD2 on 5 matching bases. The CDR3 is made up of 13 amino acids. Germline CDR1 reads SNHLY; CDR2 reads FYNNEI. Trimming shortened V by 4 bases and J by 6 bases, and 10 bases separated the two germline ends. In DNA, the CDR3 is TGTGCCAGCAGTGGTGAGCGGATCAATGAGCAGTTCTTC. Protein: CASSGERINEQFF.

The rearrangement links TRBV5-4 to TRBJ1-6, with 11 bases matching TRBD1. The CDR3 extends over 17 amino acids. Per germline, CDR1 SGHNT and CDR2 YYREEE (reference sequence). The J segment lost 6 bases and the V segment lost 1 base, leaving 6 bases of the junction unmatched. The chain's CDR3 is CASSLIGTGGSNSPLHF. CDR3 DNA sequence: TGTGCCAGCAGCTTGATCGGGACAGGGGGATCTAATTCACCCCTCCACTTT.

V is TRBV7-9 and J is TRBJ2-7, with a tentative D call TRBD1 (5 bases). The germline CDR1 and CDR2 sequences are SEHNR and FQNEAQ (reference sequence). The germline V and J ends were trimmed by 6 bases and 4 bases, with 7 bases remaining between them. The CDR3 loop spans 11 amino acids. CDR3 residues: CASSDSYEQYF. For the CDR3, the DNA is TGTGCCAGCAGTGACAGTTACGAGCAGTACTTC.

Only one count was recorded for this clone. The chain couples TRBV5-4 to TRBJ2-1; TRBD1 matches 7 bases. This CDR3 is built from 13 residues. The germline gives CDR1 SGHNT, CDR2 YYREEE (reference sequence). V trimming: 4 bases; J trimming: 8 bases; junction bases outside the gene matches: 6. The CDR3 protein is CASSPRQGHEQFF. In DNA form, the CDR3 reads TGTGCCAGCAGCCCAAGACAGGGTCATGAGCAGTTCTTC.

A single count supports this clone. CDR3 residues: CASRRTGSEAFF. DNA of the CDR3: TGCGCCAGCCGGAGGACAGGGTCTGAAGCTTTCTTT. This chain joins TRBV5-1 and TRBJ1-1; 8 positions match TRBD1. V dropped 7 bases and J dropped 6; count of bases not matched to a gene: 5. The CDR3 extends over 12 amino acids. The germline V gene has CDR1 SGHRS and CDR2 YFSETQ.

The chain links TRBV5-1 to TRBJ2-3; 7 bases agree with TRBD2. The J segment lost 6 bases and the V segment lost 4 bases, leaving 11 bases of the junction unmatched. The CDR3 covers 15 residues. Germline V gene sequence: CDR1 SGHRS, CDR2 YFSETQ. CDR3 sequence: CASSPQRGRSDTQYF. CDR3 DNA: TGCGCCAGCAGCCCTCAGCGGGGTCGATCGGATACGCAGTATTTT. Looking up the rest from reference TRBV5-1 and TRBJ2-3 gives the full variable domain: KAGVTQTPRYLIKTRGQQVTLSCSPISGHRSVSWYQQTPGQGLQFLFEYFSETQRNKGNFPGRFSGRQFSNSRSEMNVSTLELGDSALYLCASSPQRGRSDTQYFGPGTRLTVL.

The V and J genes are TRBV5-1 and TRBJ1-5; D remains ambiguous. The CDR3 loop spans 14 amino acids. V lost 2 bases to trimming and J lost 5 bases, with 11 bases between them. Germline CDR1 reads SGHRS; CDR2 reads YFSETQ. The CDR3 protein is CASSFGPGDQPQHF. The CDR3 DNA reads as TGCGCCAGCAGCTTCGGCCCCGGGGATCAGCCCCAGCATTTT.

V and J are TRBV4-2 and TRBJ2-7, with a tentative D call TRBD1 (5 bases). Trimming stripped 0 bases from V and 5 bases from J, with 11 bases between. The CDR3 consists of 14 residues. Germline V gives CDR1 LGHNA, CDR2 YNFKEQ. The CDR3 DNA reads TGTGCCAGCAGCCAAGAGTCCAGGGTTCACGAGCAGTACTTC. Its protein product is CASSQESRVHEQYF.

The chain couples TRBV9 to TRBJ1-2; TRBD1 agrees at 11 bases. The V and J ends lost 0 bases and 8 bases, in that order; junction bases with no gene match: 12. Germline CDR1 reads SGDLS; CDR2 reads YYNGEE. The CDR3 has 17 amino acids. For the CDR3, the DNA is TGTGCCAGCAGCGTAGTACCCCCGGGGACAGGGGGTCTGGGCTACACCTTC. This codes for CASSVVPPGTGGLGYTF.

The chain recombines TRBV2 with TRBJ1-1; D remains ambiguous. The CDR3 extends over 13 amino acids. CDR1 is SNHLY and CDR2 is FYNNEI in the germline V gene. V was shortened by 3 bases and J by 3 bases, with 8 bases between the two germline ends. The CDR3 protein is CASSDYRDTEAFF. In DNA, the CDR3 is TGTGCCAGCAGTGACTACCGGGACACTGAAGCTTTCTTT.

The chain has TRBV10-3 and TRBJ2-3; the match to TRBD2 covers 7 bases. The CDR3 runs 17 residues. In germline, CDR1 is ENHRY, CDR2 SYGVKD. V dropped 6 bases and J dropped 0; count of bases not matched to a gene: 12. The CDR3 DNA follows: TGTGCCATCAGCCGAGACCCAAGCGGGGCCAGCACAGATACGCAGTATTTT. It encodes CAISRDPSGASTDTQYF.

The J gene is TRBJ2-1, the V gene TRBV5-1; 7 nucleotides agree with TRBD2. This CDR3 spans 15 amino acids. Germline CDR1 reads SGHRS; CDR2 reads YFSETQ. V dropped 4 bases and J dropped 4; count of bases not matched to a gene: 8. This CDR3 reads CASSLRLAEYNEQFF. Here the CDR3 DNA reads TGCGCCAGCAGCCTGAGACTAGCCGAATACAATGAGCAGTTCTTC. Full variable domain (rest looked up from reference TRBV5-1 and TRBJ2-1): KAGVTQTPRYLIKTRGQQVTLSCSPISGHRSVSWYQQTPGQGLQFLFEYFSETQRNKGNFPGRFSGRQFSNSRSEMNVSTLELGDSALYLCASSLRLAEYNEQFFGPGTRLTVL.

DNA of the CDR3: TGCGCCAGCAGTGTACAGGGGGAGCAGCCCCAGCATTTT. Amino acids: CASSVQGEQPQHF. The chain couples TRBV10-2 to TRBJ1-5, with 8 bases matching TRBD1. Germline CDR1 is WSHSY and CDR2 is SAAADI. V dropped 4 bases and J dropped 7; count of bases not matched to a gene: 3. CDR3 length: 13 residues.

The chain joins TRBV2 to TRBJ2-1; D unclear. The V end was cut by 4 bases, the J end by 5 bases, with 18 bases between. The CDR3 length is 16 residues. Germline V gene data show CDR1 as SNHLY and CDR2 as FYNNEI. The DNA of the CDR3 is TGTGCCAGCAGTGGGTTTTCGTCGCTAAAAAACAATGAGCAGTTCTTC. Amino acid sequence: CASSGFSSLKNNEQFF.

The genes are TRBV6-5 and TRBJ1-5, with D possibly TRBD1 on 5 matching bases. The CDR3 has 14 amino acids. The V end lost 6 bases, the J end lost 0 bases, and 9 bases lay between the germline ends. Germline loops: CDR1 MNHEY, CDR2 SVGAGI. The CDR3 DNA follows: TGTGCCAGCAGCCGACAGAATAGCAATCAGCCCCAGCATTTT. Its translation: CASSRQNSNQPQHF.

This rearrangement joins TRBV15 to TRBJ2-7; the D gene is possibly TRBD1 (6 bases). This CDR3 spans 14 amino acids. Per germline, CDR1 LNHNV and CDR2 YYDKDF (reference sequence). Trimming took off 2 bases at V and 3 bases at J, with 11 bases between the two ends. The CDR3 DNA sequence: TGTGCCACCAGCAGAACAGGGACCAGCTACGAGCAGTACTTC. This translates into CATSRTGTSYEQYF.

The rearrangement uses TRBV7-9 and TRBJ1-3; D is unclear. The CDR3 runs 15 residues. With 5 bases removed from V and 0 bases from J, the gap between germline ends came to 11 bases. CDR1 is SEHNR and CDR2 is FQNEAQ in the germline V gene (reference sequence). As DNA, the CDR3 is TGTGCCAGCAGCCCCAAGGGAGGCTCTGGAAACACCATATATTTT. The encoded protein is CASSPKGGSGNTIYF. Full variable domain (missing parts from reference TRBV7-9 and TRBJ1-3): DTGVSQNPRHKITKRGQNVTFRCDPISEHNRLYWYRQTLGQGPEFLTYFQNEAQLEKSRLLSDRFSAERPKGSFSTLEIQRTEQGDSAMYLCASSPKGGSGNTIYFGEGSWLTVV.

V is TRBV19 and J is TRBJ1-4; 9 nucleotides match TRBD1. The junction had 2 bases not matched to a gene; V was cut back by 5 bases and J by 4 bases. The CDR3 is 14 amino acids. In germline, CDR1 is LNHDA, CDR2 SQIVND (reference sequence). DNA of the CDR3: TGTGCCAGTAGTGTGGGACAGGGTAATGAAAAACTGTTTTTT. Translated: CASSVGQGNEKLFF.

This clone was seen once. The chain employs TRBV9 and TRBJ2-3; 12 bases align to TRBD2. The CDR3 consists of 16 residues. J was trimmed by 6 bases and V by 6 bases; bases with no gene match: 11. Germline V gives CDR1 SGDLS, CDR2 YYNGEE. CDR3 nucleotide sequence: TGTGCCAGCACCCTGACTAGCGGGGGTTTCCCGGATACGCAGTATTTT. Its translation: CASTLTSGGFPDTQYF. Using reference TRBV9 and TRBJ2-3 for the parts outside the CDR3, the full variable domain is DSGVTQTPKHLITATGQRVTLRCSPRSGDLSVYWYQQSLDQGLQFLIQYYNGEERAKGNILERFSAQQFPDLHSELNLSSLELGDSALYFCASTLTSGGFPDTQYFGPGTRLTVL.